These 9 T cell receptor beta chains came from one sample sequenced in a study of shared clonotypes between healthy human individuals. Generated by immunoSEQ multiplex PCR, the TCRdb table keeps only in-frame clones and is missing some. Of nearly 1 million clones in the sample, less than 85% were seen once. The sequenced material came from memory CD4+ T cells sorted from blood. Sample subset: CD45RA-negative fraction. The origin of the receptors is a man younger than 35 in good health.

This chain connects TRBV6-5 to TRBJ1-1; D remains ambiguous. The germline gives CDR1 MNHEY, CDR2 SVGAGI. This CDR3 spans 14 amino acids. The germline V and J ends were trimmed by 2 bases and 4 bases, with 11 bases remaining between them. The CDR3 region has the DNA TGTGCCAGCAGTTACCCCAAGGCGGGCACTGAAGCTTTCTTT. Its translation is CASSYPKAGTEAFF.

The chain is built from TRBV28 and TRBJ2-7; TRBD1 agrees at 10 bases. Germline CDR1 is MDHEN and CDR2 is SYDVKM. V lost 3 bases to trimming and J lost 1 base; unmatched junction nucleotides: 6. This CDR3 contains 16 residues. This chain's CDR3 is CASSFMMGQGSYEQYF. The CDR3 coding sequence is TGTGCCAGCAGTTTCATGATGGGACAGGGGTCCTACGAGCAGTACTTC.

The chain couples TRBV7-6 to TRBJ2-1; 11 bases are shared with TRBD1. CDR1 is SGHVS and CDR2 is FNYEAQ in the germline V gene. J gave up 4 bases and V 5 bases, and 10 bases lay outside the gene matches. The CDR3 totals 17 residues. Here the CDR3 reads CASSPDPGTGGYNEQFF. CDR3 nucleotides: TGTGCCAGCAGCCCGGACCCTGGGACAGGGGGGTACAATGAGCAGTTCTTC.

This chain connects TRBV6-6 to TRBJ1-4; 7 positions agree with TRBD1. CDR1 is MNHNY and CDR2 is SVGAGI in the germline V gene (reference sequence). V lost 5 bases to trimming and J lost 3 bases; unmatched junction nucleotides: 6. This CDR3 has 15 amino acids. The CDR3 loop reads CASSGNRGANEKLFF. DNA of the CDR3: TGTGCCAGCAGTGGAAACAGGGGAGCTAATGAAAAACTGTTTTTT.

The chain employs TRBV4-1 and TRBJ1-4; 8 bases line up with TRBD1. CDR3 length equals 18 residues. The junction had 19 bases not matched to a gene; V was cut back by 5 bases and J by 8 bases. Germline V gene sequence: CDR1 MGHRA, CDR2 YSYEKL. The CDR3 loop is CASSSRPSGQGEGEKLFF. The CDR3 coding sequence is TGCGCCAGCAGCTCGCGCCCCTCTGGACAGGGTGAAGGGGAAAAACTGTTTTTT.

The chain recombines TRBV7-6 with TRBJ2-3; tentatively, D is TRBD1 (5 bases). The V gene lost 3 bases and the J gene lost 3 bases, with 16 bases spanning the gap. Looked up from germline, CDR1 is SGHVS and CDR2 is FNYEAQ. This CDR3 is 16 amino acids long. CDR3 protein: CASSFGSGRVTDTQYF. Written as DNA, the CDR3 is TGTGCCAGCAGCTTTGGGTCGGGCAGGGTTACAGATACGCAGTATTTT. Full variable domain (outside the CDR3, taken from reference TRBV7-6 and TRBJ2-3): GAGVSQSPRYKVTKRGQDVALRCDPISGHVSLYWYRQALGQGPEFLTYFNYEAQQDKSGLPNDRFSAERPEGSISTLTIQRTEQRDSAMYRCASSFGSGRVTDTQYFGPGTRLTVL.

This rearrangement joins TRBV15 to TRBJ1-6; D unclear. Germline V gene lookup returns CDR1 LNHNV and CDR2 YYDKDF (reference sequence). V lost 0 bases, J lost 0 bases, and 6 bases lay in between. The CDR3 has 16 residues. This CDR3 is CATSREVSSYNSPLHF. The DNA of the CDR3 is TGTGCCACCAGCAGAGAGGTCAGCTCCTATAATTCACCCCTCCACTTT.

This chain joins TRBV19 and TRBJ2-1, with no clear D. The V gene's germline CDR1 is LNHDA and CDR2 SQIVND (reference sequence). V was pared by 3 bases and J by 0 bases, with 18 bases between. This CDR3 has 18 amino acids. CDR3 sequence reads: CASSILPFRWGSYNEQFF. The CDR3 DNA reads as TGTGCCAGTAGTATCCTGCCTTTCAGATGGGGCTCCTACAATGAGCAGTTCTTC.

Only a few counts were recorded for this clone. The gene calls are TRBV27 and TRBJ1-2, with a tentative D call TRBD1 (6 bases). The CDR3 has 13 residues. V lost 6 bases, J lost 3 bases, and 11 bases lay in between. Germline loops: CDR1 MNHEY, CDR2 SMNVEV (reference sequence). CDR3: CASSGGRHYGYTF. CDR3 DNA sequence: TGTGCCAGCAGCGGGGGGCGGCACTATGGCTACACCTTC.